These T cell receptor beta chains were read from a single sample in a study of CD8 T cells in ankylosing spondylitis. TCRdb re-analysed the 5' RACE reads in MiXCR, keeping a single row per CDR3 protein. The table has roughly 440,000 distinct CDR3 sequences, roughly 18% seen once. The sequenced sample consisted of blood, either unsorted or a sorted T cell fraction (not recorded which). The receptors stem from a male donor with ankylosing spondylitis. Both conserved end residues are part of each CDR3. The order of the fields is D gene, clone size, V gene, J gene, CDR3 DNA, CDR3 protein. D genes are given only for firm matches. Clone size is shown for a subset of rows, as once, few, many or a class of expanded clone.

>TRBD2|few|TRBV29-1|TRBJ2-1
TGCAGTGGACTAGCGGGGTACAATGAGCAGTTCTTC
CSGLAGYNEQFF
>-|few|TRBV28|TRBJ1-1
TGTGCCAGCAGTACACTCCTGAGTGAAGCTTTCTTT
CASSTLLSEAFF
>TRBD2|many|TRBV9|TRBJ2-3
TGTGCCAGCAGCCCTCTCGCTTTTCCCGCGGGGGGGAGGGATACGCAGTATTTT
CASSPLAFPAGGRDTQYF
>TRBD1|many|TRBV12-3/TRBV12-4|TRBJ2-7
TGTGCCAGCAGTCCCGGGGTAGGGGGCGCAGGGGACGAGCAGTACTTC
CASSPGVGGAGDEQYF
>-|-|TRBV5-8|TRBJ2-5
TGTGCCAGCAGCTTGGAGGGACTCCCAGAGACCCAGTACTTC
CASSLEGLPETQYF
>TRBD1|few|TRBV5-1|TRBJ1-2
TGCGCCAGCAGCGTCGGGACAGGGGGCCTCAACTATGGCTACACCTTC
CASSVGTGGLNYGYTF
>-|-|TRBV20-1|TRBJ2-1
TGCAGTGCTAGACTAGCGTTGGGGGTCAATGAGCAGTTCTTC
CSARLALGVNEQFF
>TRBD2|few|TRBV20-1|TRBJ2-5
TGCAGTGCTGGGAAAGGGACGGGGGGGCCTGTAGAGACCCAGTACTTC
CSAGKGTGGPVETQYF
>-|many|TRBV12-3/TRBV12-4|TRBJ2-1
TGTGCCAGCAAGGGTAGCGTCGGTACCACCTCCAATGAGCAGTTCTTC
CASKGSVGTTSNEQFF
>-|few|TRBV3-1|TRBJ2-1
TGTGCCAGCAGCATAATGAGAGGCGGATACAATGAGCAGTTCTTC
CASSIMRGGYNEQFF
>TRBD2|few|TRBV30|TRBJ2-1
TGTGCCTGGAGTTCACGACTAGCGGGGTACAATGAGCAGTTCTTC
CAWSSRLAGYNEQFF
>TRBD2|-|TRBV20-1|TRBJ2-3
TGCAGTGCTAGAGCCCTGCGACTAGCGGGAGAGGAGACAGATACGCAGTATTTT
CSARALRLAGEETDTQYF
>-|few|TRBV20-1|TRBJ2-5
TGCAGTGGAGTACGGGGGGAGACCCAGTACTTC
CSGVRGETQYF
>TRBD2|-|TRBV20-1|TRBJ2-5
TGCAGTGCTAGGCCTAGCGGGGGGACCCAGTACTTC
CSARPSGGTQYF